This T cell receptor beta chain was profiled in a study of blood T cell repertoires in COVID-19. On the study more broadly: The United States, Italy and Spain were the sources of the acute and convalescent COVID-19 samples. The analysed material was cDNA or gDNA that came from T cells, B-cell-depleted T cells, or PBMCs.

Patients in Seattle were enrolled during active infection, then followed longitudinally. Source study methods: Reference gene primer amplification gave nucleated cell count estimates. Method: immunoSEQ multiplex PCR; TCRdb's copy keeps in-frame clones and lacks some. V, J and clone size are those of that table, while D and trimming were read from the DNA. The data contain about 330,000 clones, about nine tenths of them seen just once; the ten biggest clones take up roughly 8.9%. V was trimmed by 0 bases and J by 1 base, leaving 13 bases between them. This CDR3 is built from 16 residues. Germline lookup yields CDR1 MNHEY and CDR2 SMNVEV (reference sequence). This clone turned up a few times.

The chain is built from TRBV27 and TRBJ2-7; perhaps TRBD1 as D (8 bases). Input material: peripheral blood. The TCR originated in a man aged 30-40 years with COVID-19, enrolled during active disease. The CDR3 DNA follows: TGTGCCAGCAGTTTATCAGCGGGACAGGAATCCTACGAGCAGTACTTC. It codes for CASSLSAGQESYEQYF.